The source of this TCR beta chain is a study of vaccination and CD4 T cells after COVID-19. Trimming shortened V by 5 bases and J by 5 bases, and 15 bases separated the two germline ends. The germline V gene has CDR1 SGHAT and CDR2 FQNNGV. The CDR3 is 15 amino acids. Noted treatment: approximately nine-day PBMC culture with coronavirus spike peptide pools or control peptides (ViraFEST assay). With the Oncomine TCR Beta short-read assay, DNA from cultured CD4+ T cells was sequenced. TCRdb processed the PCR reads anew with MiXCR; each CDR3 protein has one entry. The table has some 21,000 distinct CDR3 sequences, over 45% seen once; the top ten hold roughly 8.9%. This clonotype has just a few counts. Antigen unknown.

This TCR came from a human donor who had recovered from COVID-19. V gene TRBV11-2 combines with J gene TRBJ1-4, with D tentatively TRBD1 (5 bases). The specimen sequenced was CD4+ T cells from blood, cultured in vitro. CDR3 sequence (DNA): TGTGCCAGCAGCACCTGGGACGGCCCAAATGAAAAACTGTTTTTT. Translation: CASSTWDGPNEKLFF.